The 21 T cell receptor beta chains given below trace back to one sample, sequenced in a study of blood T cells in healthy people across ages. Through a sample-barcoded 5' primer and a J-beta primer mix, a second PCR was run for about 6 to 12 cycles. TCRdb reprocessed the 5' RACE reads via MiXCR and lists one record per CDR3 protein. The repertoire holds 1.4 million or so distinct CDR3 sequences, with less than 45% as singletons. Material: blood. Receptor source: a woman between 18 and 29 years old in good health.

The chain employs TRBV5-1 and TRBJ2-7; weak D call: TRBD2 (5 bases). CDR3 length: 16 amino acids. Germline loops: CDR1 SGHRS, CDR2 YFSETQ. Trimming took 4 bases from V and 7 from J, leaving 24 bases between them. The CDR3 nucleotides are TGCGCCAGCAGCGCTTCTAGCCTCCGCTCCTACAATGAGCAGTACTTC. This encodes CASSASSLRSYNEQYF.

This sequence joins TRBV5-1 and TRBJ2-1, with a tentative D call TRBD1 (6 bases). Trimming removed 2 bases from V and 0 bases from J, with 21 bases in between. The CDR3 has 19 amino acids. Germline CDR1 and CDR2: SGHRS and YFSETQ. For the CDR3, the DNA is TGCGCCAGCAGCTTCCCTTCGACAGGTTCCCTTCCCTCCTACAATGAGCAGTTCTTC. Translated: CASSFPSTGSLPSYNEQFF.

The chain joins TRBV25-1 to TRBJ2-4; D is perhaps TRBD1 (6 bases). The V end lost 6 bases, the J end lost 0 bases, and 12 bases lay between the germline ends. From germline, CDR1 is MGHDK and CDR2 SYGVNS. CDR3 length equals 15 residues. CDR3 sequence reads: CASRSQTGAKNIQYF. As DNA, the CDR3 is TGTGCCAGCAGAAGTCAGACAGGAGCCAAAAACATTCAGTACTTC.

The chain links TRBV27 to TRBJ1-5, with 7 bases fitting TRBD1. The CDR3 is 14 residues long. From germline, CDR1 is MNHEY and CDR2 SMNVEV (reference sequence). V shed 3 bases, J shed 5 bases, and the junction held 4 bases outside the gene matches. CDR3 bases: TGTGCCAGCAGTTTGGGCAGGGGGTATCAGCCCCAGCATTTT. Protein product: CASSLGRGYQPQHF.

The sample holds a few counts of this clonotype. This chain uses TRBV7-2 with TRBJ2-7, with 7 nucleotides matching TRBD1. CDR3 length: 14 amino acids. J gave up 3 bases and V 6 bases, and 8 bases lay outside the gene matches. Germline assignment: CDR1 SGHTA and CDR2 FQGNSA. CDR3 residues: CASSYQPGGYEQYF. CDR3 bases: TGTGCCAGCAGTTACCAGCCAGGGGGCTACGAGCAGTACTTC.

A few counts support this clonotype. The chain employs TRBV5-1 and TRBJ1-5; D remains unclear. The germline V gene encodes CDR1 SGHRS and CDR2 YFSETQ. This CDR3 comprises 15 residues. V lost 3 bases, J lost 1 base, and 11 bases lay in between. The DNA for the CDR3 is TGCGCCAGCAGCTCCGATACCGGGAGCAATCAGCCCCAGCATTTT. Protein: CASSSDTGSNQPQHF.

A few counts support this clonotype. For the CDR3, the DNA is TGTGCCAGCAGTTTAAAGGGCGGACAAAACTCCGGCTACACCTTC. This translates into CASSLKGGQNSGYTF. The rearrangement joins TRBV28 to TRBJ1-2; TRBD1 is a possible D gene (5 bases). The CDR3 covers 15 residues. The germline V and J ends were trimmed by 2 bases and 8 bases, with 18 bases remaining between them. From germline, CDR1 is MDHEN and CDR2 SYDVKM.

This rearrangement joins TRBV24-1 to TRBJ2-1; D unclear. V lost 4 bases and J 4 bases, leaving 10 bases between the germline ends. CDR3 length equals 14 residues. Looked up from germline, CDR1 is KGHDR and CDR2 is SFDVKD. The chain's CDR3 is CATSDHENYNEQFF. The CDR3 DNA follows: TGTGCCACCAGTGACCATGAGAATTACAATGAGCAGTTCTTC.

This clonotype was observed a handful of times. The chain employs TRBV27 and TRBJ2-3; D remains unclear. CDR3 size: 14 residues. Deletions cut 5 bases from V and 2 bases from J, with 11 bases between. CDR1 is MNHEY, CDR2 SMNVEV, per germline (reference sequence). CDR3 nucleotide sequence: TGTGCCAGCAGTGTACTGGAGAACACAGATACGCAGTATTTT. This encodes CASSVLENTDTQYF.

The chain has TRBV4-1 and TRBJ1-5; D is unresolved. The CDR3 loop spans 15 amino acids. CDR1 and CDR2 (germline): MGHRA, YSYEKL. V lost 1 base and J lost 3, with 10 bases in between. CDR3 loop: CASSQGERINQPQHF. DNA of the CDR3: TGCGCCAGCAGCCAAGGCGAACGGATCAATCAGCCCCAGCATTTT.

This chain joins TRBV2 and TRBJ2-3, with D perhaps TRBD2 (6 bases). CDR3 length equals 15 residues. The V and J ends lost 6 bases and 1 base respectively, with 14 bases between them. Germline CDR1 and CDR2: SNHLY and FYNNEI. CDR3 residues: CASRGLAAGTDTQYF. DNA for the CDR3: TGTGCCAGCAGGGGACTTGCGGCAGGCACAGATACGCAGTATTTT.

This clonotype occurred a few times. This chain uses TRBV6-1 with TRBJ1-6; D remains ambiguous. The CDR3 extends over 15 amino acids. Trimming took 3 bases from V and 10 from J, leaving 16 bases between them. In germline, CDR1 is MNHNS, CDR2 SASEGT. CDR3 amino acids: CASSEVNSFSSPLHF. The DNA for the CDR3 is TGTGCCAGCAGTGAGGTTAACAGTTTCAGCTCACCCCTCCACTTT.

The chain's CDR3 is CASSRGRQGGNTGELFF. The DNA for the CDR3 is TGTGCCAGCAGCCGCGGGAGACAGGGTGGAAACACCGGGGAGCTGTTTTTT. The chain joins TRBV6-2 or TRBV6-3 to TRBJ2-2; TRBD1 or TRBD2 may be the D gene (7 bases each). V lost 6 bases and J 2 bases, leaving 19 bases between the germline ends. The CDR3 has 17 residues. In germline, CDR1 is MNHEY, CDR2 SVGEGT.

V and J are TRBV7-2 and TRBJ1-5; the D gene is possibly TRBD1 (6 bases). V was cut by 6 bases and J by 3 bases, with 9 bases left in between. Germline V gene sequence: CDR1 SGHTA, CDR2 FQGNSA. The length of the CDR3 is 13 residues. In DNA form, the CDR3 reads TGTGCCAGCAGAGGACAGACCAATCAGCCCCAGCATTTT. It encodes CASRGQTNQPQHF.

The chain links TRBV20-1 to TRBJ2-7; 10 nucleotides align to TRBD1. Trimming at V came to 0 bases and at J to 5 bases, leaving 7 bases not matched to a gene. The CDR3 length is 15 residues. CDR1 and CDR2 from the germline V gene are DFQATT and SNEGSKA (reference sequence). The CDR3 is CSARDAGQGYHEQYF. CDR3 bases: TGCAGTGCTAGAGATGCGGGACAGGGGTACCACGAGCAGTACTTC.

J is TRBJ1-2 and V is TRBV20-1, with 9 bases matching TRBD1. CDR1 DFQATT and CDR2 SNEGSKA come from the germline V gene (reference sequence). The ends lost 5 bases at V and 3 bases at J; junction bases unmatched: 7. This CDR3 comprises 14 residues. The CDR3 spells CSALTTGGYYGYTF. The CDR3 DNA reads as TGCAGTGCTCTAACCACAGGGGGCTACTATGGCTACACCTTC.

The rearrangement joins TRBV10-3 to TRBJ2-1; maybe TRBD1 (5 bases). V gave up 1 base and J gave up 13 bases, with 17 bases separating them. CDR1 and CDR2 from the germline V gene are ENHRY and SYGVKD. This CDR3 has 14 residues. In DNA form, the CDR3 reads TGTGCCATCAGTGAGTTGACAGAACAAGAGACCCAGTTCTTC. This sequence encodes CAISELTEQETQFF.

The CDR3 DNA reads as TGTGCCAGCCGCTGGGAGGCCGGCGAGCAGTACTTC. As protein: CASRWEAGEQYF. V is TRBV2 and J is TRBJ2-7; D might be TRBD2 (6 bases). Germline CDR1 is SNHLY and CDR2 is FYNNEI. Trimming removed 8 bases from V and 6 bases from J, with 14 bases in between. CDR3 size: 12 residues.

This clonotype was found a few times. The gene calls are TRBV4-3 and TRBJ2-5; 15 positions agree with TRBD2. The end of the DNA aligns better with TRBJ2-7, so the J call may be wrong. CDR3 size: 18 residues. Germline-derived CDR1 and CDR2 are LGHNA and YSLEER. Here the CDR3 DNA reads TGCGCCAGCAGCCAAGATCTTGGACTAGCGGGAGGGCCGGGCGAGCAGTACTTC. It specifies CASSQDLGLAGGPGEQYF.

There are a few counts of this clonotype. The CDR3: CSVEDLSSGAKETQYF. CDR3 bases: TGCAGCGTTGAAGACCTCTCTAGCGGGGCAAAAGAGACCCAGTACTTC. The V gene is TRBV29-1, the J gene TRBJ2-5; 9 positions agree with TRBD2. The J segment lost 3 bases and the V segment lost 0 bases, leaving 8 bases of the junction unmatched. Germline assignment: CDR1 SQVTM and CDR2 ANQGSEA. This CDR3 is built from 16 residues.

This clonotype was detected only a few times. The V and J genes are TRBV24-1 and TRBJ2-4, with 13 bases fitting TRBD2. The CDR3 length is 20 residues. CDR1 is KGHDR, CDR2 SFDVKD, per germline. V was pared by 9 bases and J by 0 bases, with 16 bases of the junction left unmatched. CDR3 nucleotides: TGTGCCACCTTATCACGACTAGCGGGAGGCCCCTTGCTAGCCAAAAACATTCAGTACTTC. Translating it yields CATLSRLAGGPLLAKNIQYF.